This TCR beta chain was sequenced during a study of blood T cell repertoires in COVID-19. On the study more broadly: COVID-19 samples, acute and convalescent, were from the United States, Italy and Spain. Sample material is recorded as cDNA or gDNA derived from T cells, B-cell-depleted T cells, or PBMCs.

Per the original data handling: Reference gene primer amplification gave estimated nucleated cell counts. Profiled with immunoSEQ multiplex PCR; TCRdb holds only in-frame clones, not every one. V and J calls and clone size follow that table, whereas D and trimming were derived from the DNA. The data show 55,000 to 90,000 clones, approximately 86% seen once. Trimming stripped 2 bases from V and 2 bases from J, with 7 bases between. The V gene's germline CDR1 is SGDLS and CDR2 YYNGEE. The CDR3 spans 13 residues. This TCR was sampled from a man aged 70-80 years with active COVID-19. The sequencing input was peripheral blood. The V gene is TRBV9, the J gene TRBJ2-5; D unresolved. CDR3 DNA sequence: TGTGCCAGCAGCGTTTCCCCACAAGAGACCCAGTACTTC. Translating gives CASSVSPQETQYF. Looking up the rest from reference TRBV9 and TRBJ2-5 gives the full variable domain: DSGVTQTPKHLITATGQRVTLRCSPRSGDLSVYWYQQSLDQGLQFLIQYYNGEERAKGNILERFSAQQFPDLHSELNLSSLELGDSALYFCASSVSPQETQYFGPGTRLLVL.